These 30 T cell receptor beta chains share one sample of origin, sequenced in a study of T cells in localized non-small cell lung cancer (dated by TCRdb to 2018 to 2020). Libraries were prepared through the immunoSEQ multiplex PCR assay. What TCRdb holds here is the immuneACCESS table cut down to in-frame rearrangements. Part of the clones is not present; checked against another copy, under half of the missing clones reflect an unresolved V gene, and the others are unexplained. The sample has around 100,000 clones on record, over 80% of them singletons. The ten most abundant clones make up about 15% of the sample. Sequencing was performed on peripheral blood, taken before any cancer treatment. Receptors originate from a man between 40 and 75 years old with stage I squamous cell lung carcinoma.

The V gene is TRBV7-2, the J gene TRBJ1-2; D uncertain. The germline CDR1 and CDR2 sequences are SGHTA and FQGNSA. The ends were cut back, 5 bases at V and 8 bases at J, with 15 bases in the middle. The CDR3 sequence is 13 residues long. CDR3 DNA sequence: TGTGCCAGCAGCCCCCGACACGGTCGAGGCTACACCTTC. Translation: CASSPRHGRGYTF.

The chain combines TRBV6-1 with TRBJ1-3; D gene unclear. Germline V gene lookup returns CDR1 MNHNS and CDR2 SASEGT. This CDR3 region has 15 residues. Trimming took off 6 bases at V and 0 bases at J, with 12 bases between the two ends. The CDR3 protein is CASRLGSFSGNTIYF. CDR3 DNA sequence: TGTGCCAGCAGACTAGGGTCTTTCTCTGGAAACACCATATATTTT.

The genes are TRBV5-4 and TRBJ2-5, with 10 positions matching TRBD1. Germline V gene sequence: CDR1 SGHNT, CDR2 YYREEE (reference sequence). This CDR3 is 15 amino acids long. J lost 5 bases, V lost 3 bases, and 7 bases had no gene match. The CDR3 reads CASSYRQGATETQYF. In DNA form, the CDR3 reads TGTGCCAGCAGCTATCGACAGGGGGCTACGGAGACCCAGTACTTC.

This sequence joins TRBV5-1 and TRBJ2-2, with 9 positions matching TRBD1. Germline-derived CDR1 and CDR2 are SGHRS and YFSETQ. This CDR3 contains 15 residues. Trimming cost V 4 bases and J 6 bases; bases outside gene matches: 7. CDR3 in DNA: TGCGCCAGCAGCGTGGGACAGGGATCACCCGGGGAGCTGTTTTTT. Translating gives CASSVGQGSPGELFF.

This clone was observed once. The gene calls are TRBV5-1 and TRBJ2-7, with D possibly being TRBD1 (6 bases). CDR3 size: 15 residues. V lost 7 bases and J lost 0, with 17 bases in between. Germline-derived CDR1 and CDR2 are SGHRS and YFSETQ. In nucleotides, the CDR3 is TGCGCCAGCTCTATACAGGGCGTTCTCTCCTACGAGCAGTACTTC. Translated, it gives CASSIQGVLSYEQYF.

This clone was seen a single time. This chain links TRBV30 with TRBJ2-5, with D maybe TRBD1 (6 bases). CDR1 is GTSNPN, CDR2 SVGIG, per germline (reference sequence). The CDR3 sequence is 12 residues long. Between the trimmed V and J ends, which lost 0 bases and 12 bases, there was a span of 14 bases. CDR3 loop: CAWSVVTGLEYF. In nucleotides, the CDR3 is TGTGCCTGGAGTGTCGTCACAGGGTTGGAGTACTTC.

V is TRBV5-1 and J is TRBJ2-1; D tentatively fits TRBD1 or TRBD2 (5 bases each). The CDR3 sequence is 13 residues long. The germline CDR1 and CDR2 sequences are SGHRS and YFSETQ. Deletions cut 6 bases from V and 5 bases from J, with 12 bases between. CDR3 loop: CASKRDGDNEQFF. In DNA form, the CDR3 reads TGCGCCAGCAAACGGGACGGCGACAATGAGCAGTTCTTC.

The chain carries TRBV28 and TRBJ1-1; D is perhaps TRBD1 (6 bases). V shed 6 bases and J shed 2 bases, with 13 bases lying between them. The CDR3 has 14 amino acids. CDR1 and CDR2 (germline): MDHEN, SYDVKM. The CDR3 region is CASSRRGHNTEAFF. The CDR3 DNA reads as TGTGCCAGCAGCCGCAGGGGCCACAACACTGAAGCTTTCTTT.

This clone was recorded a few times. The rearrangement uses TRBV20-1 and TRBJ2-1, with 7 bases that match TRBD1. This CDR3 comprises 11 residues. Trimming removed 5 bases from V and 9 bases from J; junction bases left unmatched: 4. Germline-derived CDR1 and CDR2 are DFQATT and SNEGSKA (reference sequence). The CDR3 loop is CSADGTAEQFF. CDR3 DNA: TGCAGTGCTGACGGGACAGCTGAGCAGTTCTTC.

This chain links TRBV4-1 with TRBJ2-7; D gene unclear. In germline, CDR1 is MGHRA, CDR2 YSYEKL. This CDR3 comprises 15 residues. Trimming took 0 bases from V and 3 from J, leaving 12 bases between them. Written as DNA, the CDR3 is TGCGCCAGCAGCCAAGATTTCGCCCCGGGCTACGAGCAGTACTTC. Translated: CASSQDFAPGYEQYF.

The rearrangement uses TRBV7-9 and TRBJ2-5; D might be TRBD1 or TRBD2, each matching 5 bases. The CDR3 length is 15 residues. The germline V and J ends were trimmed by 2 bases and 5 bases, with 15 bases remaining between them. The germline gives CDR1 SEHNR, CDR2 FQNEAQ (reference sequence). CDR3 bases: TGTGCCAGCAGCTTACAACAGGCCTGGGACGAGACCCAGTACTTC. The encoded protein is CASSLQQAWDETQYF.

The CDR3 sequence is CASSPNAGQGNEQFF. The CDR3, as DNA: TGTGCCAGCTCACCCAATGCTGGACAGGGGAATGAGCAGTTCTTC. This sequence joins TRBV18 and TRBJ2-1, with 9 bases matching TRBD1. Losses at the gene ends were 3 bases for V and 7 bases for J; bases not matched to a gene: 7. Germline lookup yields CDR1 KGHSH and CDR2 LQKENI. This CDR3 has 15 amino acids.

The chain joins TRBV7-9 to TRBJ2-7; tentatively, D is TRBD1 (6 bases). Germline lookup yields CDR1 SEHNR and CDR2 FQNEAQ (reference sequence). The CDR3 length is 13 residues. V gave up 5 bases and J gave up 3 bases, with 11 bases separating them. Here the CDR3 reads CASSIQQGYEQYF. CDR3 DNA sequence: TGTGCCAGCAGCATCCAACAGGGCTACGAGCAGTACTTC.

The chain recombines TRBV4-1 with TRBJ1-2; D is uncertain. CDR1 and CDR2 (germline): MGHRA, YSYEKL. This CDR3 contains 13 residues. Trimming took 4 bases from V and 2 from J, leaving 8 bases between them. In DNA, the CDR3 is TGCGCCAGCAGCCCTACCGAAAACTATGGCTACACCTTC. This translates into CASSPTENYGYTF.

The count of this clone is one. The chain combines TRBV10-1 with TRBJ1-2; possibly TRBD1 for D (6 bases). V was trimmed by 7 bases and J by 4 bases, leaving 22 bases between them. CDR3 length: 16 residues. Germline values: CDR1 WNHNN, CDR2 SYGVQD (reference sequence). This chain's CDR3 is CASTNKGTSWGYGYTF. The CDR3 nucleotides are TGCGCCAGCACTAATAAAGGGACATCCTGGGGCTATGGCTACACCTTC.

V usage is TRBV25-1 and J usage is TRBJ2-2; D gene unclear. The V and J ends lost 5 bases and 0 bases respectively, with 7 bases between them. This CDR3 comprises 14 residues. Germline loops: CDR1 MGHDK, CDR2 SYGVNS. The CDR3 coding sequence is TGTGCCAGCAGTTTGCTAGCGAACACCGGGGAGCTGTTTTTT. Its protein is CASSLLANTGELFF.

The V call is TRBV9, the J call TRBJ1-5; D is uncertain. The V and J ends lost 4 bases and 10 bases respectively, with 12 bases between them. Germline CDR1 reads SGDLS; CDR2 reads YYNGEE. This CDR3 is built from 12 residues. Written as DNA, the CDR3 is TGTGCCAGCAGCTCCCGGCGGAGCCCCCAGCATTTT. Protein: CASSSRRSPQHF.

CDR3 sequence (DNA): TGTGCCACCAGCACCCTTAATTCACCCCTCCACTTT. This codes for CATSTLNSPLHF. This rearrangement joins TRBV15 to TRBJ1-6; D unresolved. Germline CDR1 LNHNV, CDR2 YYDKDF (reference sequence). V shed 4 bases and J shed 6 bases, with 4 bases lying between them. The CDR3 runs 12 residues.

Concerning this clone itself: An end of the junction differs from the germline gene, which may be a read error. The rearrangement uses TRBV7-9 and TRBJ2-5; 8 bases agree with TRBD1. The V gene's germline CDR1 is SEHNR and CDR2 FQNEAQ (reference sequence). The CDR3 consists of 17 residues. The CDR3 here is CASSSSLGRGLMETRYF. DNA of the CDR3: TGTGCCAGCAGCTCCTCACTGGGCAGGGGGCTTATGGAGACCCGGTACTTC.

The gene calls are TRBV9 and TRBJ2-3; D not certain. CDR1 is SGDLS, CDR2 YYNGEE, per germline. V lost 0 bases, J lost 2 bases, and 7 bases lay in between. This CDR3 is built from 14 residues. CDR3 protein: CASSVGGLTDTQYF. As DNA, the CDR3 is TGTGCCAGCAGCGTAGGTGGCCTCACAGATACGCAGTATTTT.

V usage is TRBV5-4 and J usage is TRBJ2-2, with 8 nucleotides matching TRBD1. Germline V lookup: CDR1 SGHNT, CDR2 YYREEE (reference sequence). CDR3 size: 14 residues. Trimming took 4 bases from V and 7 from J; bases not matched to a gene: 6. The CDR3 nucleotides read TGTGCCAGCAGCCCCGGACAGGGCCTCGGGGAGCTGTTTTTT. Residues: CASSPGQGLGELFF.

V is TRBV28 and J is TRBJ2-5; 9 bases fit TRBD2. Trimming at V came to 4 bases and at J to 5 bases, leaving 5 bases not matched to a gene. Germline CDR1 is MDHEN and CDR2 is SYDVKM. The CDR3 runs 14 residues. The chain's CDR3 is CASSYSSGVETQYF. The CDR3 region has the DNA TGTGCCAGCAGTTATTCTAGCGGGGTTGAGACCCAGTACTTC.

This rearrangement joins TRBV29-1 to TRBJ1-2; D unresolved. Germline V lookup: CDR1 SQVTM, CDR2 ANQGSEA. The length of the CDR3 is 13 residues. V was trimmed by 7 bases and J by 8 bases, leaving 20 bases between them. CDR3 region: CSAERAGTEGYTF. The CDR3 DNA sequence: TGCAGCGCCGAACGAGCGGGTACTGAAGGCTACACCTTC.

J is TRBJ2-4 and V is TRBV28; D assignment may be TRBD1 or TRBD2 (6 bases each). Trimming shortened V by 5 bases and J by 3 bases, and 14 bases separated the two germline ends. This CDR3 has 15 amino acids. Germline lookup yields CDR1 MDHEN and CDR2 SYDVKM. CDR3 residues: CASSTPEGDKNIQYF. For the CDR3, the DNA is TGTGCCAGCAGTACGCCGGAGGGGGACAAAAACATTCAGTACTTC.

V usage is TRBV10-3 and J usage is TRBJ1-6, with a tentative D call TRBD1 (6 bases). The CDR3 is made up of 16 amino acids. Trimming removed 6 bases at V and 0 bases at J, with 12 bases between. Germline-derived CDR1 and CDR2 are ENHRY and SYGVKD. As DNA, the CDR3 is TGTGCCATCAGGGACAGCACGAGCTCCTATAATTCACCCCTCCACTTT. Translated: CAIRDSTSSYNSPLHF.

This sequence joins TRBV25-1 and TRBJ1-1, with TRBD1 matching 9 bases. This CDR3 region has 14 residues. Losses at the gene ends were 6 bases for V and 4 bases for J; bases not matched to a gene: 6. Germline CDR1 is MGHDK and CDR2 is SYGVNS. The CDR3 DNA reads as TGTGCCAGCAGCGAAACAGGGGGCCCCACTGAAGCTTTCTTT. Protein product: CASSETGGPTEAFF.

This sequence joins TRBV29-1 and TRBJ2-2; D remains unclear. The germline CDR1 and CDR2 sequences are SQVTM and ANQGSEA. V lost 4 bases to trimming and J lost 2 bases, with 14 bases between them. The CDR3 has 15 amino acids. DNA for the CDR3: TGCAGCGTTGGGTTCGCGGCACCAAACACCGGGGAGCTGTTTTTT. It encodes CSVGFAAPNTGELFF.

CDR3 region: CASSLANNNYGYTF. The CDR3 nucleotides read TGTGCCAGCAGCTTAGCGAATAATAACTATGGCTACACCTTC. This rearrangement joins TRBV7-8 to TRBJ1-2; D unresolved. The V gene lost 0 bases and the J gene lost 1 base, with 6 bases spanning the gap. CDR1 is SGHVS and CDR2 is FQNEAQ in the germline V gene. CDR3 length equals 14 residues. Complete variable domain (other parts from reference TRBV7-8 and TRBJ1-2): GAGVSQSPRYKVAKRGQDVALRCDPISGHVSLFWYQQALGQGPEFLTYFQNEAQLDKSGLPSDRFFAERPEGSVSTLKIQRTQQEDSAVYLCASSLANNNYGYTFGSGTRLTVV.

The chain joins TRBV7-7 to TRBJ2-3; D is uncertain. The CDR3 runs 14 residues. CDR1 SSHAT and CDR2 FNYEAQ come from the germline V gene (reference sequence). The ends were cut back, 1 base at V and 4 bases at J, with 9 bases in the middle. This chain's CDR3 is CASSLELVADTQYF. In DNA form, the CDR3 reads TGTGCCAGCAGCTTAGAGCTGGTGGCAGATACGCAGTATTTT.

V and J are TRBV5-4 and TRBJ2-7; D is perhaps TRBD1 (6 bases). CDR3 length: 13 amino acids. Deletions cut 4 bases from V and 2 bases from J, with 10 bases between. Germline V gives CDR1 SGHNT, CDR2 YYREEE (reference sequence). The CDR3 loop reads CASSAGQPYEQYF. The DNA of the CDR3 is TGTGCCAGCAGCGCTGGACAGCCCTACGAGCAGTACTTC. The variable domain in full, with the rest retrieved from reference TRBV5-4 and TRBJ2-7, is ETGVTQSPTHLIKTRGQQVTLRCSSQSGHNTVSWYQQALGQGPQFIFQYYREEENGRGNFPPRFSGLQFPNYSSELNVNALELDDSALYLCASSAGQPYEQYFGPGTRLTVT.